Reported below is one TCR beta chain. Antigen specificity is unknown. The sample's time point: pre-sensitization, week 0. Treatment denoted: therapeutic diphenylcyclopropenone sensitization with weekly scalp DPC. The study enrolled 18 to 70-year-old alopecia patients suitable for DPC. This record comes from a study of human T cells and chemical hapten exposure. About the study: Weekly scalp doses of diphenylcyclopropenone were given to patients during the approximately 25-week study.

The ends were cut back, 0 bases at V and 3 bases at J, with 18 bases in the middle. Germline loops: CDR1 SQVTM, CDR2 ANQGSEA. The CDR3 totals 17 residues. The library labeled individual cDNA molecules by adding unique molecular identifiers to them. TCRdb fed the RACE reads into MiXCR, producing one record per CDR3 protein. The profile shows around 180,000 distinct CDR3 sequences, around 30% of them singletons. Study conclusions and caveats: Compared to controls, expanded TCRs made significantly more large clusters of similar CDR3s.

This specimen was whole blood, taken in connection with sensitization to the hapten diphenylcyclopropenone (DPC). The TCR originated in a woman aged 25 to 45 with alopecia areata. Some clones in this sample may be carry-over from other donors' samples. The chain carries TRBV29-1 and TRBJ1-5; D perhaps matches TRBD1 (6 bases). CDR3 in amino acids: CSVEEGRNRETNQPQHF. The CDR3 DNA reads TGCAGCGTTGAAGAGGGGAGGAACAGGGAGACCAATCAGCCCCAGCATTTT.